This T cell receptor beta chain stems from a study of blood T cell repertoires in COVID-19. About the study: Acute and convalescent COVID-19 samples came from the United States, Italy and Spain.

Here immunoSEQ multiplex PCR was the method, and the copy in TCRdb shows in-frame clones only, minus some. The table lists approximately 170,000 clones, about 85% of them singletons. Germline V gives CDR1 PRHDT, CDR2 FYEKMQ (reference sequence). This CDR3 spans 15 amino acids. The V gene end was trimmed by 2 bases and the J gene end by 4 bases; junction bases not matched to a gene: 4. A Seattle source enrolled patients during active infection and followed them longitudinally. The chain employs TRBV13 and TRBJ2-1, with 8 bases identical to TRBD1. The TCR comes from a man older than 75 with COVID-19, enrolled during active disease. The material sequenced was peripheral blood. Here the CDR3 reads CASSLPGQGYNEQFF. The CDR3, as DNA: TGTGCCAGCAGCTTACCCGGACAGGGTTACAATGAGCAGTTCTTC.